This TCR beta chain comes out of a study of OX40 agonist ivuxolimab in advanced cancers. Background for the entire study: Ivuxolimab, which targeted the costimulatory receptor OX40 (CD134), was an agonistic, fully human IgG2 monoclonal antibody. Intravenous ivuxolimab was administered to patients every 2 weeks at six dose levels: 0.01, 0.1, 0.3, 1.5, 3 and 10 mg/kg. Among the roughly 50 dose-escalation patients, about 19 had hepatocellular carcinoma, 15 melanoma, 9 renal cell carcinoma and 9 head and neck cancer. The dose-escalation cohort was around 83% male with a mean age of roughly 62 years, ranging from roughly 23 to 80. Prior anti-PD-1, anti-PD-L1 or anti-CTLA-4 therapy was permitted, and approximately 40% of dose-escalation patients had received checkpoint inhibitors. Three dose-escalation patients achieved partial responses, one with hepatocellular carcinoma and two with cutaneous melanoma. Peripheral TCRbeta sequencing aimed to test whether ivuxolimab altered TCR sequence diversity and caused clonal T-cell expansion. The paper reports the monotherapy dose-escalation portion (N of about 54 patients) of the phase I ivuxolimab trial.

Genomic DNA was extracted from sorted cells for sequencing of the TCRbeta CDR3 region. The immunoSEQ Assay was used for sequencing of TCRbeta CDR3 regions. Held by TCRdb, this immuneACCESS table contains in-frame sequences only and omits some clones. Under half of the omission traces to an unresolved V gene where checked; the cause of the rest is unknown. In all, the sample holds 20,000 to 30,000 clones, and 75% to 90% of those were seen once. The ten biggest clones cover 30% to 40% of the sample. The CDR3 holds 13 amino acids from the cysteine to the phenylalanine. The entry retains the CDR3 DNA only, 39 bases that are in frame from base 1. V loses 9 bases of germline sequence and J loses 4 bases, and the interval between the two ends is 16 bases. The germline V gene specifies ENHRY as CDR1 and SYGVKD as CDR2. The trial excluded patients who had a history of autoimmune disease or who were on systemic immunosuppression. In every dose cohort, peripheral blood was drawn for TCR sequencing at baseline, cycle 4 day 1, and cycle 7 day 1. Samples came from an open-label, multicenter, first-in-human phase I dose-escalation trial of ivuxolimab. Adults with locally advanced or metastatic head and neck squamous cell, hepatocellular, melanoma or renal cell carcinoma were enrolled in the trial. Before TCR sequencing, CD4+ T cells and CD8+ T cells were sorted from peripheral blood as separate populations.

Comment on this clone: Its antigen specificity is not known. No quality values exist for individual bases; no much larger clone is one base distant.

Points the paper makes about the study in general: The antigen specificity of the peripheral T cells that underwent clonal expansion was not determined. In the 0.1-3.0 mg/kg groups, partial responders had among the lowest normalized peripheral clonal expansion, particularly in CD8+ T cells. Clonal expansion of both CD4+ and CD8+ blood T cells was observed from baseline to week 6 at doses 0.1 to 3.0 mg/kg. Low levels of normalized T-cell clonal expansion were also seen in some nonresponding patients. After ivuxolimab, expanded clones were on average more numerous among CD8+ T cells than among CD4+ T cells.

This specimen consisted of CD4+ or CD8+ T cells sorted from blood, obtained in a trial of the OX40 agonist ivuxolimab. Here the chain combines TRBV10-3 and TRBJ2-7; the D gene assignment is ambiguous. The sequence derives from an adult with an advanced solid tumor such as melanoma, head and neck, liver or kidney cancer. The nucleotides are TGTGCCATTAAAGGAGTTTACCTGTACGAGCAGTACTTC. It specifies CAIKGVYLYEQYF.